The present TCR beta chain was sequenced within a study of CD8 T cells in Susac syndrome. Points from the study as a whole: The study recognized that the number of individuals in its TCR sequencing and HLA analysis was relatively small.

The length of the CDR3 is 14 residues. Trimming cost V 3 bases and J 3 bases, with 11 bases left between them. Germline V gene lookup returns CDR1 KGHSH and CDR2 LQKENI. An amount of RNA that ranged from roughly 0.5 to 1 ug was reverse transcribed with random hexamers. Multiplex PCR with immunoSEQ amplified the TCR beta CDR3 across 54 Vbeta and 13 Jbeta. Each CDR3 protein gets one entry after TCRdb re-called the immunoSEQ multiplex PCR reads with MiXCR. The sample carries around 180,000 distinct CDR3 sequences, about 95% recorded once. Details on this clonotype: Its antigen is currently unknown.

Stable or active relapsing-remitting multiple sclerosis, untreated and meeting revised McDonald criteria, defined the controls. The sequenced sample was CD8+ T cells from PBMCs. This chain uses TRBV18 with TRBJ1-2, with D possibly TRBD1 on 5 matching bases. The sequence derives from a human donor with multiple sclerosis. The DNA of the CDR3 is TGTGCCAGCTCACCGCCGGGGACTTACTATGGCTACACCTTC. Encoded protein: CASSPPGTYYGYTF.